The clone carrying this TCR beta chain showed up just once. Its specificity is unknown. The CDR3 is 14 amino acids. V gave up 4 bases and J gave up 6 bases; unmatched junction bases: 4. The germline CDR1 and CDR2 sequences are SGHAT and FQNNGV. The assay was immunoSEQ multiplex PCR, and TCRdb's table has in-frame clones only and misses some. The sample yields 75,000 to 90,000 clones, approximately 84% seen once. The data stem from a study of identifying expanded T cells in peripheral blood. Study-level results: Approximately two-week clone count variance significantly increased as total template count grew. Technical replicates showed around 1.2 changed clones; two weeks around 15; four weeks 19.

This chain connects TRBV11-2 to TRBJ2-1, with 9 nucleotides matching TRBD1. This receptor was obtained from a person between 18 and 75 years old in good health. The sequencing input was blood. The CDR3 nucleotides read TGTGCCAGCAGCTCGGGACAGGGTCCCAATGAGCAGTTCTTC. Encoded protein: CASSSGQGPNEQFF.